These 15 T cell receptor beta chains share one sample of origin, sequenced in a study of cytomegalovirus exposure and HLA in healthy donors. Researchers ran the PCR with 60 Vbeta and 13 Jbeta primers. TCRdb's table, derived via immunoSEQ multiplex PCR, lists solely in-frame clones and lacks some. The table records more than 150,000 clones, 65% to 85% of them present only once. Sequenced input: PBMCs. The receptors were sampled from a man aged 45-65 years in good health and CMV-seronegative.

V is TRBV27 and J is TRBJ1-5, with 9 nucleotides matching TRBD1. Trimming cost V 4 bases and J 0 bases; bases outside gene matches: 10. The CDR3 contains 18 residues. The germline CDR1 and CDR2 sequences are MNHEY and SMNVEV (reference sequence). The CDR3 DNA sequence: TGTGCCAGCAGTTCCACCTGGGACAGGGATGATAGCAATCAGCCCCAGCATTTT. This encodes CASSSTWDRDDSNQPQHF.

The gene calls are TRBV4-1 and TRBJ2-7; 7 bases line up with TRBD2. CDR3 size: 14 residues. Unmatched junction bases numbered 5, after V lost 0 bases and J lost 6 bases. Germline values: CDR1 MGHRA, CDR2 YSYEKL. DNA of the CDR3: TGCGCCAGCAGCCAAGATGGGGGGGGAGCCGAGCAGTACTTC. Protein sequence: CASSQDGGGAEQYF.

The chain joins TRBV29-1 to TRBJ1-2; no firm D call. The V end was cut by 3 bases, the J end by 4 bases, with 6 bases between. Germline V gene sequence: CDR1 SQVTM, CDR2 ANQGSEA. The CDR3 loop spans 11 amino acids. The CDR3: CSVDPSYGYTF. The CDR3 DNA sequence: TGCAGCGTTGATCCCAGCTATGGCTACACCTTC.

The gene calls are TRBV4-1 and TRBJ2-3, with D hard to call. Germline lookup yields CDR1 MGHRA and CDR2 YSYEKL. V lost 1 base to trimming and J lost 6 bases, with 8 bases between them. CDR3 length: 13 residues. DNA for the CDR3: TGCGCCAGCAGCCAAGCTCAGGTGGATACGCAGTATTTT. This codes for CASSQAQVDTQYF.

The rearrangement uses TRBV25-1 and TRBJ2-2; tentative D call: TRBD1 (5 bases). From germline, CDR1 is MGHDK and CDR2 SYGVNS. Trimming took off 5 bases at V and 2 bases at J, with 12 bases between the two ends. The CDR3 has 15 residues. The DNA for the CDR3 is TGTGCCAGCAGTAAGACAGTTCTTAACACCGGGGAGCTGTTTTTT. Translating it yields CASSKTVLNTGELFF.

In DNA, the CDR3 is TGCGCCAGCAGCTACGGCGGGGGAGAAGGTCAGCCCCAGCATTTT. This gives the protein CASSYGGGEGQPQHF. J is TRBJ1-5 and V is TRBV5-1; the D gene is possibly TRBD1 (5 bases). Deletions cut 3 bases from V and 6 bases from J, with 16 bases between. Germline values: CDR1 SGHRS, CDR2 YFSETQ. The CDR3 has 15 amino acids.

The V gene is TRBV18, the J gene TRBJ2-7, with D possibly being TRBD1 (6 bases). The V gene's germline CDR1 is KGHSH and CDR2 LQKENI. V was cut by 3 bases and J by 0 bases, with 9 bases left in between. There are 14 residues in the CDR3. The DNA for the CDR3 is TGTGCCAGCTCACCCAACAGGGACTCCTACGAGCAGTACTTC. As protein: CASSPNRDSYEQYF.

The chain links TRBV18 to TRBJ1-2; TRBD1 agrees at 7 bases. Germline CDR1 and CDR2: KGHSH and LQKENI. The length of the CDR3 is 15 residues. The V gene end was trimmed by 2 bases and the J gene end by 3 bases; junction bases not matched to a gene: 6. The CDR3 region has the DNA TGTGCCAGCTCACCAAAGGGGGCTAGGGACTATGGCTACACCTTC. It codes for CASSPKGARDYGYTF.

About this clone: Within the sample, other DNA sequences also encode this same CDR3. In DNA, the CDR3 is TGTGCCAGCAGCCCACGGACTAGCGGGGCCTACAATGAGCAGTTCTTC. Amino acid sequence: CASSPRTSGAYNEQFF. The V and J genes are TRBV7-2 and TRBJ2-1, with 12 bases identical to TRBD2. The CDR3 is 16 amino acids. The ends lost 5 bases at V and 2 bases at J; junction bases unmatched: 4. Germline CDR1 is SGHTA and CDR2 is FQGNSA.

The gene calls are TRBV2 and TRBJ2-3; D remains ambiguous. V lost 2 bases and J lost 1, with 7 bases in between. Germline V lookup: CDR1 SNHLY, CDR2 FYNNEI. This CDR3 has 14 amino acids. For the CDR3, the DNA is TGTGCCAGCAGTGAACGGGTCCGCACAGATACGCAGTATTTT. Its protein is CASSERVRTDTQYF.

V is TRBV4-3 and J is TRBJ2-7; tentatively, D is TRBD1 (6 bases). The germline gives CDR1 LGHNA, CDR2 YSLEER. The CDR3 spans 15 residues. V was shortened by 2 bases and J by 3 bases, with 14 bases between the two germline ends. The CDR3 DNA reads as TGCGCCAGCAGCCAAATACAGGGATTGATCTACGAGCAGTACTTC. Translating it yields CASSQIQGLIYEQYF.

The chain carries TRBV19 and TRBJ2-3; TRBD1 aligns across 10 bases. There are 17 residues in the CDR3. V lost 2 bases to trimming and J lost 5 bases; unmatched junction nucleotides: 10. Germline-derived CDR1 and CDR2 are LNHDA and SQIVND (reference sequence). The DNA of the CDR3 is TGTGCCAGTAGTATATTGGTAGGGACAGGGGCGGGAGATACGCAGTATTTT. Residues: CASSILVGTGAGDTQYF.

This clone came up once. V and J are TRBV29-1 and TRBJ1-2, with D possibly TRBD1 on 6 matching bases. Trimming shortened V by 7 bases and J by 4 bases, and 19 bases separated the two germline ends. Germline CDR1 is SQVTM and CDR2 is ANQGSEA. This CDR3 spans 14 amino acids. CDR3 loop: CSADASGGLYGYTF. The CDR3 bases are TGCAGCGCCGACGCCTCGGGGGGCCTCTATGGCTACACCTTC. Variable domain in full (rest from reference TRBV29-1 and TRBJ1-2): SAVISQKPSRDICQRGTSLTIQCQVDSQVTMMFWYRQQPGQSLTLIATANQGSEATYESGFVIDKFPISRPNLTFSTLTVSNMSPEDSSIYLCSADASGGLYGYTFGSGTRLTVV.

J is TRBJ1-6 and V is TRBV5-1, with 9 bases aligning to TRBD1. The germline V gene has CDR1 SGHRS and CDR2 YFSETQ. The CDR3 sequence is 16 residues long. V was pared by 4 bases and J by 13 bases, with 15 bases of the junction left unmatched. As DNA, the CDR3 is TGCGCCAGCAGCCCGTGGGGGGACAGGGCTTTATTTCCCCTCCACTTT. The encoded protein is CASSPWGDRALFPLHF.

The chain is built from TRBV29-1 and TRBJ2-3; 10 bases map to TRBD2. The germline V gene encodes CDR1 SQVTM and CDR2 ANQGSEA. The trim removed 5 bases at V and 6 bases at J, leaving 17 bases unmatched. CDR3 length: 17 amino acids. The CDR3: CSVKAGVAGGRSDTQYF. In DNA form, the CDR3 reads TGCAGCGTTAAGGCAGGGGTAGCGGGGGGTCGGTCCGATACGCAGTATTTT.